This entry features one TCR beta chain sequence. CDR3 length equals 15 residues. Germline V gene lookup returns CDR1 SGHTA and CDR2 FQGTGA. The sample originates from a study of tumor-infiltrating lymphocytes in oesophageal squamous cell carcinoma. TCRdb re-called the PCR reads with MiXCR, one entry per CDR3 protein. The top ten hold roughly 30% of the sample, which has over 10,000 distinct CDR3 sequences, 52% seen once. This TCR came from a female donor with esophageal squamous cell carcinoma. The specimen was esophageal tumor tissue. The chain combines TRBV7-3 with TRBJ1-1; 7 bases fit TRBD2. The J call could be wrong; TRBJ2-3 is a better fit for the DNA end. The DNA of the CDR3 is TGTGCCAGCAGCTTGACTAGCTATGGGACAGATACGCAGTATTTT. It encodes CASSLTSYGTDTQYF.